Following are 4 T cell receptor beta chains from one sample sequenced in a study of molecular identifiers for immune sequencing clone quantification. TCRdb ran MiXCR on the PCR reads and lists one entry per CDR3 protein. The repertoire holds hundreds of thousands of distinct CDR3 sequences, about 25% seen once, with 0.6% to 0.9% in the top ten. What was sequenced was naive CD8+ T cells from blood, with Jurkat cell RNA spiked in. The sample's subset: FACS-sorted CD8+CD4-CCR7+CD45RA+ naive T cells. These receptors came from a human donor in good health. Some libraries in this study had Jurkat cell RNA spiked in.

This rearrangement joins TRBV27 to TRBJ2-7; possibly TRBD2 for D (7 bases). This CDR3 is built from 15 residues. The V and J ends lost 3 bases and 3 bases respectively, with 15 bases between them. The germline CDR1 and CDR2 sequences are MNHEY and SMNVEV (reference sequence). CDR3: CASSLGRGILYEQYF. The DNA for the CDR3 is TGTGCCAGCAGTTTGGGGAGGGGGATTCTCTACGAGCAGTACTTC.

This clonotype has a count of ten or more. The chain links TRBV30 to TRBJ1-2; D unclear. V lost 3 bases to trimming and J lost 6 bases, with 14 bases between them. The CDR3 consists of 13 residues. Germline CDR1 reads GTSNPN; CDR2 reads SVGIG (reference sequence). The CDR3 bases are TGTGCCTGGAGCCTCGACTGGGGAGATGGCTACACCTTC. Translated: CAWSLDWGDGYTF.

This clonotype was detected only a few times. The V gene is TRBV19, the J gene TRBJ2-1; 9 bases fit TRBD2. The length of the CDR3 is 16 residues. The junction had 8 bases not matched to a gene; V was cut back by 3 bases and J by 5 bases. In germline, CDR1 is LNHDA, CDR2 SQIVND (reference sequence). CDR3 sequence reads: CASSIFGGRADNEQFF. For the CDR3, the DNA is TGTGCCAGTAGTATTTTCGGCGGGAGGGCCGACAATGAGCAGTTCTTC.

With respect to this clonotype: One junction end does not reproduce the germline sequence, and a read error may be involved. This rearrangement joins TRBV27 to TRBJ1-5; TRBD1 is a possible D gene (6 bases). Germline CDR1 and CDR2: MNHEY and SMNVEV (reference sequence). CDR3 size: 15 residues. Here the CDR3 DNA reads TGTACCAGCAGTTCGGGACGGGGGGCATGGGAGCCCCAGCATTTT. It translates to CTSSSGRGAWEPQHF.